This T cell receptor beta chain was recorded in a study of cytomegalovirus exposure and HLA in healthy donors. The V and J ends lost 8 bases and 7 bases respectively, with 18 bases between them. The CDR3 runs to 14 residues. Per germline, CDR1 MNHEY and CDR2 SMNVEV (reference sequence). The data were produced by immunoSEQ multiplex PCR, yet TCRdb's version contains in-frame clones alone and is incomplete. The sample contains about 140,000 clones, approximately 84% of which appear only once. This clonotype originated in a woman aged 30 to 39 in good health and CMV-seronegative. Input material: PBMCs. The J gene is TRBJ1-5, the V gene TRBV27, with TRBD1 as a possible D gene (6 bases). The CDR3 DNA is TGTGCCAGCGGCCACGGGGGAGGGGGGCAGCCCCAGCATTTT. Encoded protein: CASGHGGGGQPQHF.